Listed here is a single T cell receptor (beta chain). The data are from a study of control samples from healthy donors and cancer patients. Clones were sequenced by immunoSEQ multiplex PCR, and TCRdb holds only the in-frame ones, with some missing. The table has just over 150,000 clones, roughly 89% seen once. The trim removed 3 bases at V and 4 bases at J, leaving 5 bases unmatched. Germline values: CDR1 LNHNV, CDR2 YYDKDF (reference sequence). This CDR3 spans 15 amino acids. This clonotype was sampled from a man aged 30 to 45 in good health. The chain couples TRBV15 to TRBJ2-1, with TRBD2 matching 8 bases. The sample taken for sequencing was blood. The CDR3 DNA follows: TGTGCCACCAGCAGGGCGGGGGGCCATTACAATGAGCAGTTCTTC. This gives the protein CATSRAGGHYNEQFF.